The 25 T cell receptor beta chains given below trace back to one sample, sequenced in a study of cytomegalovirus exposure and HLA in healthy donors. PCR primers comprised 60 Vbeta and 13 Jbeta primers. Clones were read by immunoSEQ multiplex PCR, and TCRdb kept only the in-frame ones, dropping some. The sample lists 150,000 to 200,000 clones, around 68% occurring once. The sample comprised PBMCs. These receptors were obtained from a man between 40 and 49 years old in good health and CMV-seronegative.

This clone was detected only a few times. The chain couples TRBV5-1 to TRBJ2-5, with D tentatively TRBD2 (6 bases). CDR1 is SGHRS, CDR2 YFSETQ, per germline. This CDR3 comprises 14 residues. Trimming shortened V by 3 bases and J by 5 bases, and 14 bases separated the two germline ends. CDR3 DNA: TGCGCCAGCAGCTGGGGCGGGATAGAGGAGACCCAGTACTTC. Protein product: CASSWGGIEETQYF.

The V gene is TRBV9, the J gene TRBJ2-5, with D unresolved. CDR3 length: 15 residues. V shed 0 bases and J shed 4 bases, with 13 bases lying between them. Germline assignment: CDR1 SGDLS and CDR2 YYNGEE. The DNA of the CDR3 is TGTGCCAGCAGCGTAGCAGGCCTCAGTGGAGAGACCCAGTACTTC. Protein sequence: CASSVAGLSGETQYF.

This clone was picked up a small number of times. The chain combines TRBV29-1 with TRBJ1-2; tentatively, D is TRBD1 (5 bases). Germline CDR1 is SQVTM and CDR2 is ANQGSEA. This CDR3 has 12 residues. V dropped 7 bases and J dropped 7 bases, with 16 bases sitting between them. DNA of the CDR3: TGCAGCGCGGGGGAAGGGCGCCGTGGCTACACCTTC. Translated: CSAGEGRRGYTF.

The CDR3 here is CASSAKDRNSYEQYF. The CDR3 DNA sequence: TGTGCCAGCAGCGCGAAGGACAGGAACTCCTACGAGCAGTACTTC. V usage is TRBV5-4 and J usage is TRBJ2-7; 7 bases fit TRBD1. Trimming cost V 4 bases and J 0 bases; bases outside gene matches: 7. The CDR3 is made up of 15 amino acids. CDR1 is SGHNT and CDR2 is YYREEE in the germline V gene (reference sequence).

The chain couples TRBV7-9 to TRBJ2-2; the D gene is possibly TRBD1 (6 bases). The CDR3 is made up of 15 amino acids. The germline V gene encodes CDR1 SEHNR and CDR2 FQNEAQ (reference sequence). V was shortened by 5 bases and J by 5 bases, with 15 bases between the two germline ends. The CDR3 DNA is TGTGCCAGCAGCCTAGGGGACACTAGAACCGGGGAGCTGTTTTTT. Amino acid sequence: CASSLGDTRTGELFF.

The J gene is TRBJ1-1, the V gene TRBV2; D unresolved. Germline V CDR1 and CDR2: SNHLY, FYNNEI. The CDR3 covers 11 residues. V was clipped by 5 bases and J by 6 bases, with 7 bases between them. This CDR3 reads CASSWRAEAFF. CDR3 nucleotide sequence: TGTGCCAGCAGTTGGAGGGCTGAAGCTTTCTTT.

The chain couples TRBV9 to TRBJ2-2; D call uncertain. Deletions cut 4 bases from V and 3 bases from J, with 7 bases between. The CDR3 sequence is 13 residues long. CDR1 is SGDLS, CDR2 YYNGEE, per germline. The CDR3 reads CASSPQYTGELFF. CDR3 bases: TGTGCCAGCAGCCCTCAGTACACCGGGGAGCTGTTTTTT.

This chain links TRBV15 with TRBJ2-7; maybe TRBD2 (6 bases). Trimming removed 4 bases from V and 7 bases from J, with 17 bases in between. The CDR3 sequence is 14 residues long. The germline V gene encodes CDR1 LNHNV and CDR2 YYDKDF (reference sequence). Here the CDR3 DNA reads TGTGCCACCAGCATTATCACTCGGGCGGGAGAGCAGTACTTC. Translation gives CATSIITRAGEQYF. The variable domain in full, with the rest retrieved from reference TRBV15 and TRBJ2-7, is DAMVIQNPRYQVTQFGKPVTLSCSQTLNHNVMYWYQQKSSQAPKLLFHYYDKDFNNEADTPDNFQSRRPNTSFCFLDIRSPGLGDTAMYLCATSIITRAGEQYFGPGTRLTVT.

The J gene is TRBJ1-2, the V gene TRBV6-6; tentatively, D is TRBD1 (5 bases). Germline values: CDR1 MNHNY, CDR2 SVGAGI (reference sequence). The CDR3 contains 14 residues. V gave up 6 bases and J gave up 3 bases, with 14 bases separating them. DNA for the CDR3: TGTGCCAGCAGCTCTCGGGGGGGGGACTATGGCTACACCTTC. Its translation is CASSSRGGDYGYTF.

This sequence joins TRBV28 and TRBJ1-1; the D is unclear. Per germline, CDR1 MDHEN and CDR2 SYDVKM. The CDR3 is 12 residues long. V was shortened by 8 bases and J by 11 bases, with 18 bases between the two germline ends. The DNA for the CDR3 is TGTGCCAGCTATGGGCGATCCTTGTATGCTTTCTTT. This gives the protein CASYGRSLYAFF.

The chain links TRBV5-1 to TRBJ2-2, with a tentative D call TRBD2 (6 bases). Germline V gives CDR1 SGHRS, CDR2 YFSETQ. The CDR3 has 18 amino acids. The V gene lost 3 bases and the J gene lost 2 bases, with 20 bases spanning the gap. This CDR3 reads CASSSSGWSSANTGELFF. As DNA, the CDR3 is TGCGCCAGCAGCTCCTCTGGTTGGTCTAGCGCAAACACCGGGGAGCTGTTTTTT.

J is TRBJ2-2 and V is TRBV7-3, with TRBD2 matching 7 bases. CDR1 is SGHTA, CDR2 FQGTGA, per germline. The CDR3 consists of 17 residues. V lost 5 bases to trimming and J lost 3 bases; unmatched junction nucleotides: 12. The DNA for the CDR3 is TGTGCCAGCAGCCGACGGGGGGAGGGAATTTACACCGGGGAGCTGTTTTTT. As protein: CASSRRGEGIYTGELFF.

The sample holds a few counts of this clone. The V gene is TRBV19, the J gene TRBJ1-5; D perhaps matches TRBD1 (6 bases). CDR1 LNHDA and CDR2 SQIVND come from the germline V gene (reference sequence). The V gene lost 9 bases and the J gene lost 5 bases, with 14 bases spanning the gap. The CDR3 has 13 amino acids. The CDR3 loop reads CASTFSGDQPQHF. The CDR3, as DNA: TGTGCCAGCACCTTCTCAGGGGATCAGCCCCAGCATTTT.

This clone was seen a handful of times. The chain links TRBV6-5 to TRBJ1-5; D perhaps matches TRBD1 (6 bases). The germline V gene encodes CDR1 MNHEY and CDR2 SVGAGI. This CDR3 has 15 amino acids. The ends were cut back, 6 bases at V and 0 bases at J, with 12 bases in the middle. The CDR3 DNA reads TGTGCCAGCAGACCCGACAGGAATAGCAATCAGCCCCAGCATTTT. It codes for CASRPDRNSNQPQHF.

The chain joins TRBV4-3 to TRBJ2-7; D gene uncertain. Per germline, CDR1 LGHNA and CDR2 YSLEER. The germline V and J ends were trimmed by 0 bases and 4 bases, with 7 bases remaining between them. This CDR3 spans 13 amino acids. As DNA, the CDR3 is TGCGCCAGCAGCCAAGATCTAAATTACGAGCAGTACTTC. It is translated as CASSQDLNYEQYF.

The rearrangement joins TRBV10-3 to TRBJ2-7; 13 bases agree with TRBD2. V lost 9 bases to trimming and J lost 5 bases; unmatched junction nucleotides: 4. The CDR3 covers 13 residues. From germline, CDR1 is ENHRY and CDR2 SYGVKD. The CDR3 DNA is TGTGCCATGTCTGGACTAGCGGGAGACGAGCAGTACTTC. This gives the protein CAMSGLAGDEQYF.

The gene calls are TRBV28 and TRBJ1-5, with 9 bases matching TRBD1. V gave up 6 bases and J gave up 9 bases; unmatched junction bases: 12. Germline V gives CDR1 MDHEN, CDR2 SYDVKM. CDR3 length: 15 residues. CDR3: CASRQYDRGDRPQHF. Here the CDR3 DNA reads TGTGCCAGCAGACAGTACGACAGGGGGGATCGGCCCCAGCATTTT. The entire variable domain, with the rest obtained from reference TRBV28 and TRBJ1-5, is as follows: DVKVTQSSRYLVKRTGEKVFLECVQDMDHENMFWYRQDPGLGLRLIYFSYDVKMKEKGDIPEGYSVSREKKERFSLILESASTNQTSMYLCASRQYDRGDRPQHFGDGTRLSIL.

This chain links TRBV5-1 with TRBJ2-7; D unclear. There are 16 residues in the CDR3. Trimming took off 0 bases at V and 0 bases at J, with 13 bases between the two ends. Germline CDR1 reads SGHRS; CDR2 reads YFSETQ. The CDR3 DNA reads as TGCGCCAGCAGCTTGGGGTTTGCGGCAAGCTCCTACGAGCAGTACTTC. Amino acids: CASSLGFAASSYEQYF.

This chain uses TRBV14 with TRBJ2-7, with 11 nucleotides matching TRBD2. The junction had 5 bases not matched to a gene; V was cut back by 4 bases and J by 3 bases. From germline, CDR1 is SGHDN and CDR2 FVKESK. The CDR3 is made up of 15 amino acids. The CDR3 DNA reads as TGTGCCAGCAGCCTTCTAGGGACTAGCGGCTACGAGCAGTACTTC. Amino acids: CASSLLGTSGYEQYF.

This clone has more than one count but fewer than ten. As DNA, the CDR3 is TGTGCCAGTAGTTTATCGGGGAGGCGGACGGTCTCCTACAATGAGCAGTTCTTC. This gives the protein CASSLSGRRTVSYNEQFF. The chain uses TRBV19 and TRBJ2-1, with D perhaps TRBD2 (6 bases). The CDR3 loop spans 18 amino acids. V was pared by 5 bases and J by 0 bases, with 20 bases between. Per germline, CDR1 LNHDA and CDR2 SQIVND (reference sequence).

The chain carries TRBV7-8 and TRBJ1-5, with D unclear. Deletions cut 5 bases from V and 5 bases from J, with 16 bases between. CDR3 length equals 15 residues. Per germline, CDR1 SGHVS and CDR2 FQNEAQ. CDR3 sequence: CASSVGVHPDQPQHF. For the CDR3, the DNA is TGTGCCAGCAGCGTAGGTGTGCATCCAGATCAGCCCCAGCATTTT. Based on the CDR3 plus reference TRBV7-8 and TRBJ1-5, the full variable domain is GAGVSQSPRYKVAKRGQDVALRCDPISGHVSLFWYQQALGQGPEFLTYFQNEAQLDKSGLPSDRFFAERPEGSVSTLKIQRTQQEDSAVYLCASSVGVHPDQPQHFGDGTRLSIL.

Of note for this clone: A junction boundary mismatches the germline segment, possibly from a read error. J is TRBJ1-5 and V is TRBV5-5; perhaps TRBD1 as D (6 bases). The germline gives CDR1 SGHKS, CDR2 YYEKEE (reference sequence). The CDR3 runs 13 residues. As DNA, the CDR3 is TGTGCCAGCAGCCCACAGGGCAACCAGCCCCAGCATTTT. It is translated as CASSPQGNQPQHF.

Notes on this clone: This specimen includes other DNA sequences encoding the same CDR3. V and J are TRBV19 and TRBJ1-2, with 10 bases identical to TRBD1. The CDR3 sequence is 15 residues long. J gave up 2 bases and V 7 bases, and 7 bases lay outside the gene matches. Germline loops: CDR1 LNHDA, CDR2 SQIVND (reference sequence). CDR3 DNA: TGTGCCAGTACCATACCGGGACAGGGGAACTATGGCTACACCTTC. The encoded protein is CASTIPGQGNYGYTF.

The chain is built from TRBV11-2 and TRBJ2-3; 13 positions agree with TRBD2. V shed 5 bases, J shed 2 bases, and the junction held 4 bases outside the gene matches. CDR1 is SGHAT, CDR2 FQNNGV, per germline. The CDR3 runs 16 residues. The CDR3 DNA is TGTGCCAGCAGCACTAGCGGGGGGGCTAACACAGATACGCAGTATTTT. It translates to CASSTSGGANTDTQYF.

This clone was detected once. V is TRBV28 and J is TRBJ1-5, with 8 bases fitting TRBD1. Germline CDR1 is MDHEN and CDR2 is SYDVKM. Unmatched junction bases numbered 9, after V lost 6 bases and J lost 5 bases. The CDR3 is made up of 15 amino acids. Here the CDR3 reads CASRPETGVDQPQHF. CDR3 DNA: TGTGCCAGCAGACCTGAGACAGGGGTTGATCAGCCCCAGCATTTT.